The source of this T cell receptor (beta chain) is a study of shared clonotypes between healthy human individuals. TCRdb's table, derived via immunoSEQ multiplex PCR, lists solely in-frame clones and lacks some. The data contain hundreds of thousands of clones, approximately 79% of them singletons. The CDR3 length is 16 residues. The germline V gene has CDR1 MRHNA and CDR2 SNTAGT. Between the trimmed V and J ends, which lost 6 bases and 0 bases, there was a span of 17 bases. Only one count was recorded for this clone. The specimen was memory CD4+ T cells sorted from blood. As for subset: CD45RA-negative fraction. The chain carries TRBV6-4 and TRBJ1-2; D not certain. This clonotype originated in a woman in her 30s in good health. The CDR3 nucleotides are TGTGCCAGCAGGAAGGAAGGGTCCTTCACTAACTATGGCTACACCTTC. Translated, it gives CASRKEGSFTNYGYTF.